The 17 T cell receptor beta chains listed next were all sequenced from one sample in a study of T cell responses to AZD1222 COVID-19 vaccine. Here immunoSEQ multiplex PCR was the method, and the copy in TCRdb shows in-frame clones only, minus some. The sample has 130,000 to 150,000 clones; about 88% are singletons. The sequencing here drew on peripheral blood, taken on day 0 of AZD1222 vaccination. These receptors all come from an adult in good health.

The rearrangement joins TRBV28 to TRBJ1-3; 8 positions agree with TRBD1. V was clipped by 6 bases and J by 5 bases; unmatched bases: 9. The CDR3 runs 15 residues. Germline loops: CDR1 MDHEN, CDR2 SYDVKM. The CDR3 protein is CASSQTDRGRNTIYF. The CDR3 DNA follows: TGTGCCAGCAGCCAAACTGACAGGGGTAGAAACACCATATATTTT.

The J gene is TRBJ1-2, the V gene TRBV6-4, with D unresolved. The CDR3 loop spans 15 amino acids. Germline CDR1 is MRHNA and CDR2 is SNTAGT. Deletions cut 0 bases from V and 0 bases from J, with 8 bases between. DNA for the CDR3: TGTGCCAGCAGTGACTCCGGGAACCCTAACTATGGCTACACCTTC. The encoded protein is CASSDSGNPNYGYTF.

This clone came up once. The chain uses TRBV19 and TRBJ2-1; D gene uncertain. CDR3 size: 13 residues. V lost 5 bases and J 7 bases, leaving 12 bases between the germline ends. CDR1 is LNHDA and CDR2 is SQIVND in the germline V gene (reference sequence). The DNA of the CDR3 is TGTGCCAGTAGTCTCCAGATAAAAAATGAGCAGTTCTTC. Translating it yields CASSLQIKNEQFF.

This clone was found once. The chain joins TRBV4-1 to TRBJ1-5, with TRBD1 identical over 7 bases. Losses at the gene ends were 2 bases for V and 7 bases for J; bases not matched to a gene: 11. In germline, CDR1 is MGHRA, CDR2 YSYEKL. This CDR3 spans 16 amino acids. CDR3: CASSQSPARGPQPQHF. The CDR3 DNA reads as TGCGCCAGCAGCCAAAGCCCCGCTAGGGGGCCCCAGCCCCAGCATTTT.

The chain recombines TRBV19 with TRBJ1-1, with D uncertain. This CDR3 has 13 amino acids. Trimming left V 8 bases short and J 4 bases short, with 14 bases between. Germline CDR1 reads LNHDA; CDR2 reads SQIVND (reference sequence). As DNA, the CDR3 is TGTGCCAGTTCCCTCCGGGCCCCCACTGAAGCTTTCTTT. Translation: CASSLRAPTEAFF.

This chain joins TRBV7-6 and TRBJ1-5; D uncertain. Germline-derived CDR1 and CDR2 are SGHVS and FNYEAQ. The germline V and J ends were trimmed by 0 bases and 0 bases, with 12 bases remaining between them. The CDR3 extends over 17 amino acids. The CDR3 protein is CASSLARVSYSNQPQHF. The CDR3 nucleotides are TGTGCCAGCAGCTTAGCGAGGGTGTCCTATAGCAATCAGCCCCAGCATTTT.

The CDR3 reads CATTSRENTEAFF. CDR3 nucleotide sequence: TGTGCCACCACCTCGAGGGAGAACACTGAAGCTTTCTTT. The chain links TRBV10-3 to TRBJ1-1; D not resolved. The ends were cut back, 10 bases at V and 1 base at J, with 13 bases in the middle. The CDR3 is 13 residues long. Germline values: CDR1 ENHRY, CDR2 SYGVKD.

This chain joins TRBV11-2 and TRBJ1-1; 7 bases match TRBD1. This CDR3 is 16 amino acids long. In germline, CDR1 is SGHAT, CDR2 FQNNGV. The J segment lost 0 bases and the V segment lost 4 bases, leaving 8 bases of the junction unmatched. CDR3 nucleotide sequence: TGTGCCAGCAGCTCTCACAGGGGCCCCATGAACACTGAAGCTTTCTTT. Translated, it gives CASSSHRGPMNTEAFF.

This clone appeared a single time. The V call is TRBV30, the J call TRBJ2-7; tentative D call: TRBD1 (6 bases). The length of the CDR3 is 12 residues. Germline CDR1 and CDR2: GTSNPN and SVGIG (reference sequence). V was shortened by 5 bases and J by 3 bases, with 11 bases between the two germline ends. CDR3 residues: CAWGTRNYEQYF. CDR3 in DNA: TGTGCCTGGGGGACACGTAACTACGAGCAGTACTTC.

This chain connects TRBV5-5 to TRBJ2-5; 9 bases are a match to TRBD2. The V and J ends lost 0 bases and 4 bases, in that order; junction bases with no gene match: 7. Germline lookup yields CDR1 SGHKS and CDR2 YYEKEE (reference sequence). The CDR3 covers 16 residues. The CDR3 DNA sequence: TGTGCCAGCAGCTTGGGGTTAGCGGGAGTCGGAGAGACCCAGTACTTC. This sequence encodes CASSLGLAGVGETQYF.

The chain employs TRBV7-2 and TRBJ1-2, with 7 bases aligning to TRBD1. The CDR3 is made up of 15 amino acids. V lost 5 bases and J lost 2; bases outside the gene matches: 8. Germline CDR1 and CDR2: SGHTA and FQGNSA. In nucleotides, the CDR3 is TGTGCCAGCAGCCGGGACAGTGTTCTCAACTATGGCTACACCTTC. Residues: CASSRDSVLNYGYTF.

CDR3 amino acids: CASSEQGYSYGYTF. The CDR3 DNA follows: TGTGCCAGCAGTGAGCAGGGTTATAGCTATGGCTACACCTTC. The chain carries TRBV6-1 and TRBJ1-2, with D possibly matching TRBD1 (5 bases). The CDR3 runs 14 residues. V was trimmed by 3 bases and J by 4 bases, leaving 12 bases between them. Per germline, CDR1 MNHNS and CDR2 SASEGT.

This chain connects TRBV2 to TRBJ2-5, with 7 bases fitting TRBD1. J was trimmed by 12 bases and V by 6 bases; bases with no gene match: 7. The CDR3 totals 11 residues. Germline lookup yields CDR1 SNHLY and CDR2 FYNNEI. As DNA, the CDR3 is TGTGCCAGCAGGGGTACAGGGGCCAAGTACTTC. Translation gives CASRGTGAKYF. The full variable domain, rest sourced from reference TRBV2 and TRBJ2-5, is EPEVTQTPSHQVTQMGQEVILRCVPISNHLYFYWYRQILGQKVEFLVSFYNNEISEKSEIFDDQFSVERPDGSNFTLKIRSTKLEDSAMYFCASRGTGAKYFGPGTRLLVL.

This rearrangement joins TRBV20-1 to TRBJ1-2, with 9 bases identical to TRBD1. Trimming took 3 bases from V and 7 from J; bases not matched to a gene: 9. CDR3 length equals 14 residues. Germline loops: CDR1 DFQATT, CDR2 SNEGSKA (reference sequence). The CDR3 loop is CSASGTGRRFGYTF. In DNA form, the CDR3 reads TGCAGTGCTAGTGGGACAGGGCGTAGGTTTGGCTACACCTTC.

The chain has TRBV20-1 and TRBJ1-1, with D possibly being TRBD1 (6 bases). The germline gives CDR1 DFQATT, CDR2 SNEGSKA (reference sequence). V shed 7 bases and J shed 2 bases, with 8 bases lying between them. The CDR3 loop spans 11 amino acids. The CDR3 nucleotides read TGCAGTGTCAGGGGAAACACTGAAGCTTTCTTT. Encoded protein: CSVRGNTEAFF.

This chain connects TRBV20-1 to TRBJ2-7, with D unresolved. Deletions cut 3 bases from V and 3 bases from J, with 9 bases between. Per the germline V gene, CDR1 is DFQATT and CDR2 is SNEGSKA (reference sequence). This CDR3 spans 12 amino acids. For the CDR3, the DNA is TGCAGTGCTAGTGGAAACGACTACGAGCAGTACTTC. Its protein product is CSASGNDYEQYF.

The chain uses TRBV7-2 and TRBJ2-3; D is perhaps TRBD2 (6 bases). Germline CDR1 and CDR2: SGHTA and FQGNSA. The CDR3 has 17 amino acids. V was cut by 4 bases and J by 1 base, with 18 bases left in between. The CDR3 here is CASSSGGRDFRTDTQYF. CDR3 in DNA: TGTGCCAGCAGCTCGGGCGGAAGGGACTTCCGCACAGATACGCAGTATTTT.